Below, 10 T cell receptor beta chains from the same sample are listed, as sequenced in a study of a mutant IDH1 vaccine in newly diagnosed glioma. Described time point: week 35, safety follow-up. Mutant IDH1 20-mer peptide, at 300 ug, made up each vaccine dose, with topical imiquimod. Only in-frame clones appear in the TCRdb table, and some are missing; sequencing was by immunoSEQ multiplex PCR. The table has around 50,000 clones, around 90% seen once. Their antigen targets remain unknown. Sample: PBMCs, taken from a glioma patient whose treatment included an IDH1 peptide vaccine. Receptor source: a woman aged 40-49 years with glioma.

The V and J genes are TRBV12-5 and TRBJ1-3, with D maybe TRBD1 (6 bases). V lost 0 bases to trimming and J lost 1 base, with 16 bases between them. Per germline, CDR1 LGHNT and CDR2 FRNRAP. The CDR3 contains 18 residues. The chain's CDR3 is CASGLVFLTGRSGNTIYF. The CDR3 DNA follows: TGTGCTAGTGGTTTGGTATTCTTAACAGGGAGGTCTGGAAACACCATATATTTT.

Notes on this clone: Because it lacks the conserved phenylalanine or tryptophan at the end, this CDR3 is likely a read error. It is unclear where the CDR3 begins or ends on the DNA, so no DNA is shown, and the CDR3 is as TCRdb lists it. This chain joins TRBV21-1 and TRBJ1-3. TRBV21-1 is listed as a pseudogene. The length of the CDR3 is 13 amino acids, counting both ends. CDR3 amino acids: CASSKVGRTVPVV.

The chain recombines TRBV6-5 with TRBJ2-1, with TRBD1 matching 7 bases. J lost 8 bases, V lost 7 bases, and 11 bases had no gene match. The CDR3 contains 14 residues. From germline, CDR1 is MNHEY and CDR2 SVGAGI. Here the CDR3 DNA reads TGTGCCAGCACCCCGACAGGGAAATACTATGAGCAGTTCTTC. Its translation is CASTPTGKYYEQFF.

V gene TRBV7-2 combines with J gene TRBJ2-3; D may be TRBD2 (6 bases). Trimming took off 3 bases at V and 5 bases at J, with 15 bases between the two ends. This CDR3 contains 15 residues. Germline V gives CDR1 SGHTA, CDR2 FQGNSA. The CDR3 sequence: CASSLGLPPKDTQYF. For the CDR3, the DNA is TGTGCCAGCAGCTTGGGACTTCCCCCAAAAGATACGCAGTATTTT.

This chain joins TRBV4-3 and TRBJ2-7, with D possibly called TRBD1 or TRBD2 (5 bases each). Germline CDR1 reads LGHNA; CDR2 reads YSLEER. V shed 0 bases and J shed 2 bases, with 8 bases lying between them. The CDR3 has 14 residues. Written as DNA, the CDR3 is TGCGCCAGCAGCCAAGATAGAGGGGCCTACGAGCAGTACTTC. This gives the protein CASSQDRGAYEQYF.

The CDR3 DNA sequence: TGTGCCAGCAGCGCCAGTCTAGGCGGGAGGAGGGACAATGAGCAGTTCTTC. As protein: CASSASLGGRRDNEQFF. V usage is TRBV7-9 and J usage is TRBJ2-1; 8 bases are a match to TRBD2. The germline CDR1 and CDR2 sequences are SEHNR and FQNEAQ (reference sequence). The CDR3 has 17 amino acids. V shed 5 bases, J shed 5 bases, and the junction held 14 bases outside the gene matches.

CDR3: CASSLSSNQPQHF. In DNA form, the CDR3 reads TGTGCCAGCAGCCTTTCTAGCAATCAGCCCCAGCATTTT. The chain carries TRBV7-3 and TRBJ1-5; no definite D call. Between the trimmed V and J ends, which lost 5 bases and 0 bases, there was a span of 5 bases. The CDR3 totals 13 residues. Germline V CDR1 and CDR2: SGHTA, FQGTGA.

This chain joins TRBV6-6 and TRBJ1-3; D remains unclear. The germline V and J ends were trimmed by 2 bases and 0 bases, with 8 bases remaining between them. The CDR3 contains 15 residues. Germline V gene lookup returns CDR1 MNHNY and CDR2 SVGAGI (reference sequence). The CDR3 spells CASSYGSPSGNTIYF. The CDR3 nucleotides are TGTGCCAGCAGTTACGGTTCTCCCTCTGGAAACACCATATATTTT.

This rearrangement joins TRBV4-2 to TRBJ2-7, with D possibly TRBD2 on 5 matching bases. Germline CDR1 LGHNA, CDR2 YNFKEQ. V lost 0 bases to trimming and J lost 2 bases, with 14 bases between them. The CDR3 is 16 residues long. The chain's CDR3 is CASSQDRRTRPYEQYF. The CDR3 DNA sequence: TGTGCCAGCAGCCAAGATAGGAGAACTAGACCCTACGAGCAGTACTTC.

This chain uses TRBV19 with TRBJ1-2; no firm D call. Germline-derived CDR1 and CDR2 are LNHDA and SQIVND (reference sequence). This CDR3 has 12 amino acids. The germline V and J ends were trimmed by 7 bases and 2 bases, with 8 bases remaining between them. Here the CDR3 DNA reads TGTGCCAGTACCGCGGACAACTATGGCTACACCTTC. Protein product: CASTADNYGYTF.